This TCR beta chain was found in a study of cytomegalovirus exposure and HLA in healthy donors. In the study overall: Early release data held about 92 million unique TCRs from HLA-typed donors.

The CDR3 is 19 amino acids. The J segment lost 4 bases and the V segment lost 3 bases, leaving 11 bases of the junction unmatched. CDR1 and CDR2 from the germline V gene are MGHRA and YSYEKL. PCR primers comprised 60 Vbeta and 13 Jbeta primers. Libraries were prepared by immunoSEQ multiplex PCR; TCRdb keeps only in-frame clonotypes and omits some of them. This sample has some 20,000 clones, with roughly 80% found just once. Study-level points and caveats: It emerged from a later analysis that several of the most significant clusters appeared to be linked to common viral pathogens.

Comment on this clone: Its antigen is still unknown.

The receptor's source is a human donor in good health. The specimen sequenced was PBMCs. J is TRBJ2-5 and V is TRBV4-1; 16 positions agree with TRBD2. The CDR3 DNA reads as TGCGCCAGCAGCCACCCGGGACTAGCGGGGGGGCCTAACGTAGAGACCCAGTACTTC. Translation: CASSHPGLAGGPNVETQYF.